The rows below give T cell receptor beta chains drawn from one sample of a study of CD8+CD57+ T cells in acquired aplastic anemia. TCRdb called the reads again in MiXCR, with one record for every CDR3 protein. In the table there are under 200,000 distinct CDR3 sequences, 45% to 55% of which are singletons. Sequencing was carried out using sorted CD4+, CD8+, or CD8+CD57+ T cells (not recorded which) from PBMCs. These receptors were obtained from a human donor with aplastic anemia. CDR3s include the opening cysteine and the closing phenylalanine or tryptophan. Fields, in order: clone size, V gene, J gene, CDR3 length, D gene, CDR3 DNA, CDR3 protein. D genes are given only for firm matches. Part of the rows lack a size; the others show once, few, many or a class for expanded clones.

>many|TRBV7-2|TRBJ1-5|15|.
TGTGCCAGCAGCTTAGGGGGGGGGAGCAATCAGCCCCAGCATTTT
CASSLGGGSNQPQHF
>many|TRBV4-2|TRBJ2-2|15|.
TGTGCCAGCAGCCAACGGACGGAGGACACCGGGGAGCTGTTTTTT
CASSQRTEDTGELFF
>.|TRBV10-2|TRBJ2-3|14|.
TGCGCCAGCAGTGTGACTGGCGCCACAGATACGCAGTATTTT
CASSVTGATDTQYF
>.|TRBV10-1|TRBJ2-3|16|.
TGCGCCAGCAATACGGGGGGCACCGAGTACACAGATACGCAGTATTTT
CASNTGGTEYTDTQYF
>many|TRBV28|TRBJ2-7|14|TRBD2
TGTGCCAGCAGTTTGGCGGGAGGGCCCTACGAGCAGTACTTC
CASSLAGGPYEQYF
>many|TRBV28|TRBJ2-7|12|TRBD1
TGTGCCAGCAGCCTGACAGGGACCGAGCAGTACTTC
CASSLTGTEQYF
>many|TRBV6-1|TRBJ1-5|13|.
TGTGCCACCAAGAGGGGGTTGGGACAGCCCCAGCATTTT
CATKRGLGQPQHF
>.|TRBV5-5|TRBJ2-1|13|.
TGTGCCAGCAGCGTCGATCCCTACAATGAGCAGTTCTTC
CASSVDPYNEQFF
>many|TRBV5-1|TRBJ2-6|15|.
TGCGCCAGCAGCGGGCAGGGTACCGGGGCCAACGTCCTGACTTTC
CASSGQGTGANVLTF
>.|TRBV7-2|TRBJ2-3|12|.
TGTGCCAGCAGCCTCATGTTAGATACGCAGTATTTT
CASSLMLDTQYF
>many|TRBV12-3/TRBV12-4|TRBJ2-7|14|TRBD2
TGTGCCAGCAGTTTTAGTAGACTAGCGACGACACAGTACTTC
CASSFSRLATTQYF
>many|TRBV15|TRBJ2-7|13|.
TGTGCCACCAGCAGAGGTGGCTCCTACGAGCAGTACTTC
CATSRGGSYEQYF
>many|TRBV15|TRBJ1-2|14|.
TGTGCCACCAGCCGGTCGGGACCCGCTTATGGCTACACCTTC
CATSRSGPAYGYTF
>many|TRBV7-2|TRBJ2-2|14|.
TGTGCCAGCAGCTTAGCGATGGGGACCGGGGAGCTGTTTTTT
CASSLAMGTGELFF
>many|TRBV11-2|TRBJ2-5|15|TRBD2
TGTGCCAGCAGCTTACAGCTAGCGGGAGTCGAGACCCAGTACTTC
CASSLQLAGVETQYF
>.|TRBV19|TRBJ2-7|15|TRBD1
TGTGCCAGTAGTAGGGGACAGGGGAACTCCTACGAGCAGTACTTC
CASSRGQGNSYEQYF
>many|TRBV20-1|TRBJ1-2|11|.
TGCCTAAGGCACGAGGACTATGGCTACACCTTC
CLRHEDYGYTF
>.|TRBV7-9|TRBJ1-1|14|.
TGTGCCAGCAGCTTAGGCGGGGGGCCTACTGAAGCTTTCTTT
CASSLGGGPTEAFF
>.|TRBV27|TRBJ1-1|12|.
TGTGCCAGCAGCAGCCAGGGATTTGAAGCTTTCTTT
CASSSQGFEAFF
>.|TRBV9|TRBJ2-5|15|TRBD1
TGTGCCAGCAGCGTAGCACAGGGGGCGGGAGAGACCCAGTACTTC
CASSVAQGAGETQYF
>many|TRBV7-7|TRBJ2-3|13|.
TGTGCCAGCAGCTTAGGCCCAGAGTATACGCAGTATTTT
CASSLGPEYTQYF
>many|TRBV15|TRBJ2-5|16|TRBD1
TGTGCCACCAGCAGAGCAGGGACAGGGGGCTTAGAGACCCAGTACTTC
CATSRAGTGGLETQYF
>few|TRBV2|TRBJ1-2|15|.
TGTGCCAGCGACGTCCATCCATCTGGAGGGTATGGCTACACCTTC
CASDVHPSGGYGYTF
>.|TRBV7-6|TRBJ2-2|13|.
TGTGCCAGCAGCTTAGGGGCGGCAGGGGAGCTGTTTTTT
CASSLGAAGELFF
>.|TRBV29-1|TRBJ1-3|12|.
TGCAGCGTAGGGACCTCTGGAAACACCATATATTTT
CSVGTSGNTIYF
>many|TRBV24-1|TRBJ1-4|14|.
TGTGCCACTACAGCCGTAGGGTGGAATGAAAAACTGTTTTTT
CATTAVGWNEKLFF
>few|TRBV30|TRBJ2-1|13|.
TGTGCCTGGAGTGGGACTGTAAGAAATGAGCAGTTCTTC
CAWSGTVRNEQFF
>many|TRBV10-3|TRBJ2-7|19|TRBD2
TGTGCCATCAGTGATTTCGAGGCGAAGACTAGCGGGAGTCTGTACGAGCAGTACTTC
CAISDFEAKTSGSLYEQYF
>.|TRBV7-9|TRBJ2-7|12|.
TGTGCCAGCAGCTCACCCTACGTGGAGCAGTACTTC
CASSSPYVEQYF
>.|TRBV10-2|TRBJ2-3|15|TRBD2
TGCGCCAGCAGTGAGCTAGCGGGGACTTGGGATACGCAGTATTTT
CASSELAGTWDTQYF
>many|TRBV7-7|TRBJ2-2|14|.
TGTGCTAGCAGCTTAGACCTGAACACCGGGGAGCTGTTTTTT
CASSLDLNTGELFF
>many|TRBV5-1|TRBJ2-3|18|TRBD2
TGCGCCAGCAGCTCAGCCGACCTTCTAGCGGGGAGGGCAGATACGCAGTATTTT
CASSSADLLAGRADTQYF
>.|TRBV19|TRBJ2-7|14|.
TGTGCCAGTAGTAAGGGACATCTAGCCTACGAGCAGTACTTC
CASSKGHLAYEQYF
>medium-sized|TRBV7-8|TRBJ2-7|14|.
TGTGCCAGCAGCCCCGAGAGACGCTCCTACGAGCAGTACTTC
CASSPERRSYEQYF
>.|TRBV20-1|TRBJ2-1|14|.
TGCAGTGCCAGCCTCAAATATAGTAGCAGTGAGCAGTTCTTC
CSASLKYSSSEQFF
>.|TRBV2|TRBJ2-1|13|TRBD2
TGTGCCAGCAGTGAAACTAGCGATAATGAGCAGTTCTTC
CASSETSDNEQFF
>few|TRBV29-1|TRBJ2-7|13|.
TGCAGCGTTGAAGGGATGTCGGGGTTCGAGCAGTACTTC
CSVEGMSGFEQYF
>many|TRBV11-1|TRBJ2-3|16|TRBD2
TGTGCCAGCAGCTCACTAGCGGGAGGGGGAACAGATACGCAGTATTTT
CASSSLAGGGTDTQYF
>.|TRBV11-1|TRBJ1-6|17|TRBD1
TGTGCCAGCAGCTTAGTGGGCAGACAGGGCTATAATTCACCCCTCCACTTT
CASSLVGRQGYNSPLHF
>many|TRBV6-5|TRBJ2-1|11|.
TGTGCCAGCAGTTCGTCGAATGAGCAGTTCTTC
CASSSSNEQFF
>many|TRBV6-1|TRBJ1-6|19|TRBD1
TGTGCCAGCAGTCCCCGTCGGTGGGACAGGACGGGGTTGAATTCACCCCTCCACTTT
CASSPRRWDRTGLNSPLHF
>.|TRBV2|TRBJ2-5|15|TRBD2
TGTGCCAGCAGTCCTGCTAGCGGGGCACAAGAGACCCAGTACTTC
CASSPASGAQETQYF
>many|TRBV28|TRBJ1-1|15|TRBD1
TGTGCCAGCAGTCGGGGGGACAGGGTTGGTCCTGAAGCTTTCTTT
CASSRGDRVGPEAFF
>many|TRBV2|TRBJ2-3|14|TRBD1
TGTGCCAGCACGGGACAGGGGTACACAGATACGCAGTATTTT
CASTGQGYTDTQYF
>few|TRBV7-3|TRBJ2-1|13|TRBD1
TGTGCCAGCAGGGGGACAGACTACAATGAGCAGTTCTTC
CASRGTDYNEQFF
>.|TRBV2|TRBJ2-3|13|.
TGTGCCAGCACCGGAGGTACCACAGATACGCAGTATTTT
CASTGGTTDTQYF
>.|TRBV5-5|TRBJ1-4|14|TRBD1
TGTGCCAGCAGCTTCGGGACAGGTGATGAAAAACTGTTTTTT
CASSFGTGDEKLFF
>many|TRBV5-1|TRBJ2-5|15|TRBD2
TGCGCCAGCAGCTTGGTAGCGGGAGTCCAAGAGACCCAGTACTTC
CASSLVAGVQETQYF
>.|TRBV15|TRBJ2-7|15|TRBD1
TGTGCCACCAGCGGAGACAGGGCAAAACTCGGCGAGCAGTACTTC
CATSGDRAKLGEQYF
>many|TRBV12-3/TRBV12-4|TRBJ1-6|14|.
TGTGCCAGCAGTGGGACCTCGGAGAATTCACCCCTCCACTTT
CASSGTSENSPLHF
>.|TRBV6-1|TRBJ2-6|14|.
TGTGCCAGCAGTGAGGGAGGTGGGGCCAACGTCCTGACTTTC
CASSEGGGANVLTF
>.|TRBV5-1|TRBJ2-3|17|TRBD2
TGCGCCAGCAGCTTAGCGGGAGGGGGGCTCCTGGCAGATACGCAGTATTTT
CASSLAGGGLLADTQYF
>many|TRBV28|TRBJ2-2|15|.
TGTGCCAGCAGTCCCCAGGGTGTCGGCACCGGGGAGCTGTTTTTT
CASSPQGVGTGELFF
>.|TRBV29-1|TRBJ2-5|12|.
TGCAGCGTTGTAGCGAATCAAGAGACCCAGTACTTC
CSVVANQETQYF